This record covers a single TCR beta chain. The sample's time point: pretreatment peripheral blood. This CDR3 is 15 amino acids long. V shed 2 bases, J shed 5 bases, and the junction held 3 bases outside the gene matches. CDR1 is SGHKS, CDR2 YYEKEE, per germline (reference sequence). The data derive from a study of PD-L1 blockade in urothelial cancer. The repertoire was sequenced with immunoSEQ multiplex PCR; TCRdb's copy has only in-frame clones and lacks some. The sample has about 63,000 clones, roughly 81% seen once. The TCR sequence derives from a man in his 70s with urothelial cancer. V usage is TRBV5-5 and J usage is TRBJ1-6, with 8 positions matching TRBD1. This specimen was PBMCs, taken around atezolizumab (anti-PD-L1) treatment. The CDR3 sequence is CASSFRQGNNSPLHF. The CDR3 DNA sequence: TGTGCCAGCAGCTTCCGACAGGGGAATAATTCACCCCTCCACTTT.